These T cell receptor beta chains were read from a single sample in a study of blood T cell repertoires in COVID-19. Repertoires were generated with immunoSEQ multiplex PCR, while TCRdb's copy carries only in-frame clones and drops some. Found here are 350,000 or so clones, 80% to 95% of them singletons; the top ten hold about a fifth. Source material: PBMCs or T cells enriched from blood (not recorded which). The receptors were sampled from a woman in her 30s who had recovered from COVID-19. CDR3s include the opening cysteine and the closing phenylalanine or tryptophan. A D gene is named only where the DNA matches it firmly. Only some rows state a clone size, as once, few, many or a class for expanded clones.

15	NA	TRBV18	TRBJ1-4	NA	CASSPRQVFNEKLFF	TGTGCCAGCTCACCAAGGCAGGTCTTTAATGAAAAACTGTTTTTT
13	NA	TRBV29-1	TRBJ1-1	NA	CSVEGHLNTEAFF	TGCAGCGTTGAGGGACACCTGAACACTGAAGCTTTCTTT
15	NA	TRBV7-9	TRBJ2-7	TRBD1	CASSPRTGGVHEQYF	TGTGCCAGCAGCCCCCGGACAGGGGGCGTCCACGAGCAGTACTTC
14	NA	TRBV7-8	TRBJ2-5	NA	CASSLARGQETQYF	TGTGCCAGCAGCTTAGCTAGGGGCCAAGAGACCCAGTACTTC
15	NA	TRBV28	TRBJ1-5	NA	CASSPQVPGNQPQHF	TGTGCCAGCAGTCCACAGGTTCCCGGCAATCAGCCCCAGCATTTT
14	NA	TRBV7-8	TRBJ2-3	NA	CASSSRQGTDTQYF	TGTGCCAGCAGCTCTAGACAGGGCACAGATACGCAGTATTTT
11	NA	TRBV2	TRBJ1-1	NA	CATAGVTEAFF	TGTGCCACCGCCGGGGTCACTGAAGCTTTCTTT
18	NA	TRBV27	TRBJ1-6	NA	CASSPNTPSTAKDSPLHF	TGTGCCAGCAGTCCCAACACCCCTTCGACAGCTAAAGATTCACCCCTCCACTTT
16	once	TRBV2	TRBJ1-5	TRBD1	CASSGQGSYSNQPQHF	TGTGCCAGCAGTGGACAGGGATCCTATAGCAATCAGCCCCAGCATTTT
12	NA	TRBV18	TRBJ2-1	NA	CASSPEARGQFF	TGTGCCAGCTCACCAGAGGCCCGGGGGCAGTTCTTC
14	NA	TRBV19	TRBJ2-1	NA	CASSNGLNYNEQFF	TGTGCCAGTAGTAATGGACTTAACTACAATGAGCAGTTCTTC
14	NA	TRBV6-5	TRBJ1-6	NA	CASSQGRGGSPLHF	TGTGCCAGCAGCCAAGGCAGGGGAGGGTCACCCCTCCACTTT
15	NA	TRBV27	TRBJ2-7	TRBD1	CASLRSGTGVREQYF	TGTGCCAGCCTCCGATCCGGGACAGGGGTTCGGGAGCAGTACTTC
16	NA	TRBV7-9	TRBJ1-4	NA	CASSRGRGVRREKLFF	TGTGCCAGCAGCCGCGGTCGGGGAGTTCGAAGGGAAAAACTGTTTTTT
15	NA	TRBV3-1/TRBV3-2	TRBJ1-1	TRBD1	CASSQLTGLSTEAFF	TGTGCCAGCAGCCAATTGACAGGGTTAAGCACTGAAGCTTTCTTT
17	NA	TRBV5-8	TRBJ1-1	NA	CASSLVGGGTRDTEAFF	TGTGCCAGCAGCTTGGTTGGGGGGGGAACCCGGGACACTGAAGCTTTCTTT
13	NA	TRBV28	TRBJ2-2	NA	CASTGPLAGELFF	TGTGCCAGCACAGGGCCCCTGGCGGGGGAGCTGTTTTTT
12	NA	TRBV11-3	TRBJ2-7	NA	CASRKQGYEQYF	TGTGCCAGCAGGAAACAGGGTTACGAGCAGTACTTC
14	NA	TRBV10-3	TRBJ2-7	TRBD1	CAIRGDRGSHEQYF	TGTGCCATCAGGGGGGACAGGGGCAGCCACGAGCAGTACTTC
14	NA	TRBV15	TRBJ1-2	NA	CATGVGGFNYGYTF	TGTGCCACCGGGGTAGGAGGATTCAACTATGGCTACACCTTC
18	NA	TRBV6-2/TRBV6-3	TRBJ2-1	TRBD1	CASSYNRDRVLGVDEQFF	TGTGCCAGCAGTTACAACCGGGACAGGGTCCTAGGGGTCGATGAGCAGTTCTTC
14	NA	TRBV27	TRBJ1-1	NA	CASAKRNLGTEAFF	TGTGCCAGCGCGAAGAGGAATTTGGGCACTGAAGCTTTCTTT
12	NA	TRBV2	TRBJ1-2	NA	CASSGDTYGYTF	TGTGCCAGCAGTGGTGACACCTATGGCTACACCTTC
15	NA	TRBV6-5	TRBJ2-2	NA	CASSYVSRATGELFF	TGTGCCAGCAGTTATGTGTCCAGGGCCACCGGGGAGCTGTTTTTT
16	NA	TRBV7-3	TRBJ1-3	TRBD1	CASSCPGQGSGNTIYF	TGTGCCAGCAGCTGCCCCGGACAGGGATCTGGAAACACCATATATTTT
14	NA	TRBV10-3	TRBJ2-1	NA	CAVDQGGSYNEQFF	TGTGCCGTCGACCAGGGGGGCTCCTACAATGAGCAGTTCTTC
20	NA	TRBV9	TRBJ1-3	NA	CASSVEPAQPGIGPGNTIYF	TGTGCCAGCAGCGTAGAGCCGGCCCAACCGGGGATAGGCCCTGGAAACACCATATATTTT
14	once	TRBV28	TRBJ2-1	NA	CASSPSPGYNEQFF	TGTGCCAGCAGTCCGTCCCCGGGGTACAATGAGCAGTTCTTC
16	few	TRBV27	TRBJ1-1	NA	CASSLAYRAGNTEAFF	TGTGCCAGCAGTCTCGCCTACAGGGCTGGGAACACTGAAGCTTTCTTT